The 23 T cell receptor beta chains reported below all come from one sample, sequenced in a study of control samples from healthy donors and cancer patients. Clones were read by immunoSEQ multiplex PCR, and TCRdb kept only the in-frame ones, dropping some. This sample has 80,000 to 100,000 clones, with 80% to 95% found just once. Specimen: blood. These receptors were obtained from a human donor in good health. The donor label of this sample is uncertain.

The CDR3 loop is CASSKNGDNNEQFF. The CDR3 region has the DNA TGTGCCAGCAGTAAGAACGGGGACAACAATGAGCAGTTCTTC. J is TRBJ2-1 and V is TRBV6-4, with D perhaps TRBD1 (6 bases). V was shortened by 5 bases and J by 5 bases, with 13 bases between the two germline ends. CDR1 is MRHNA, CDR2 SNTAGT, per germline. The CDR3 has 14 residues.

This chain joins TRBV27 and TRBJ2-3; possibly TRBD2 for D (6 bases). Germline CDR1 is MNHEY and CDR2 is SMNVEV (reference sequence). V was shortened by 6 bases and J by 4 bases, with 20 bases between the two germline ends. The CDR3 length is 16 residues. The CDR3 reads CASRGDSNPSPDTQYF. The CDR3 nucleotides read TGTGCCAGCAGAGGGGACTCCAACCCCTCCCCAGATACGCAGTATTTT.

The chain has TRBV10-3 and TRBJ2-2; tentatively, D is TRBD1 (5 bases). The CDR3 sequence is 15 residues long. Germline-derived CDR1 and CDR2 are ENHRY and SYGVKD. Trimming pared 0 bases from V and 5 bases from J, leaving 10 bases between. CDR3 in amino acids: CAISESQRGTGELFF. The CDR3 coding sequence is TGTGCCATCAGTGAGTCGCAAAGGGGAACCGGGGAGCTGTTTTTT.

J is TRBJ1-1 and V is TRBV3-1 (or the pseudogene TRBV3-2), with a weak D call TRBD1 (6 bases). Trimming removed 4 bases at V and 3 bases at J, with 12 bases between. This CDR3 contains 14 residues. Germline values: CDR1 LGHDT, CDR2 YNNKEL (reference sequence). The CDR3 DNA follows: TGTGCCAGCAGCCCCCGGGACACCTACACTGAAGCTTTCTTT. Translated, it gives CASSPRDTYTEAFF.

The chain uses TRBV24-1 and TRBJ2-3, with 11 bases fitting TRBD1. The CDR3 is made up of 16 amino acids. V shed 3 bases and J 6 bases; nucleotides not matched to a gene: 7. Germline-derived CDR1 and CDR2 are KGHDR and SFDVKD. In nucleotides, the CDR3 is TGTGCCACCAGTGATGCTCCCGGGACAGGGGGTGATACGCAGTATTTT. Its protein is CATSDAPGTGGDTQYF.

The chain couples TRBV7-8 to TRBJ1-1, with D uncertain. CDR3 size: 15 residues. With 5 bases removed from V and 0 bases from J, the gap between germline ends came to 13 bases. CDR1 is SGHVS, CDR2 FQNEAQ, per germline. The CDR3 loop is CASSATGTMNTEAFF. The CDR3 nucleotides read TGTGCCAGCAGCGCGACGGGTACCATGAACACTGAAGCTTTCTTT.

Concerning this clone: Distinct nucleotide sequences in the sample also encode this CDR3. V is TRBV10-3 and J is TRBJ2-7; TRBD1 matches at 7 bases. J gave up 2 bases and V 10 bases, and 8 bases lay outside the gene matches. Germline loops: CDR1 ENHRY, CDR2 SYGVKD. The CDR3 runs to 13 residues. The CDR3 sequence: CASGTDQTYEQYF. As DNA, the CDR3 is TGTGCCAGTGGGACAGACCAAACCTACGAGCAGTACTTC.

This rearrangement joins TRBV21-1 to TRBJ1-2. TRBV21-1 is noted as a pseudogene. This CDR3 has 16 residues. The CDR3 bases are TGTGCCAGCAGCAAAGGGAGGCACAGTTCTAACTATGGCTACACCTTC. Its translation is CASSKGRHSSNYGYTF.

V and J are TRBV7-9 and TRBJ2-3; D remains unclear. V lost 3 bases to trimming and J lost 4 bases, with 5 bases between them. The germline V gene has CDR1 SEHNR and CDR2 FQNEAQ (reference sequence). CDR3 length: 12 residues. CDR3 nucleotide sequence: TGTGCCAGCAGCTTGATCTCAGATACGCAGTATTTT. It encodes CASSLISDTQYF.

This chain links TRBV11-2 with TRBJ2-1; 13 nucleotides line up with TRBD2. Germline V lookup: CDR1 SGHAT, CDR2 FQNNGV. This CDR3 region has 17 residues. With 5 bases clipped from V and 0 bases from J, the junction kept 4 bases outside the gene matches. The CDR3 sequence is CASSLGTSGISYNEQFF. The CDR3 nucleotides read TGTGCCAGCAGCCTCGGGACTAGCGGGATCTCCTACAATGAGCAGTTCTTC.

The CDR3 DNA follows: TGTGCCAGCAGCTTAAACAGGGAGAGTACTGAAGCTTTCTTT. Its protein is CASSLNRESTEAFF. The chain couples TRBV7-9 to TRBJ1-1, with D maybe TRBD1 (6 bases). Trimming pared 2 bases from V and 5 bases from J, leaving 12 bases between. CDR1 and CDR2 (germline): SEHNR, FQNEAQ (reference sequence). The CDR3 consists of 14 residues.

This clone was observed a single time. The V call is TRBV6-6, the J call TRBJ1-5; D gene unclear. The CDR3 consists of 16 residues. From germline, CDR1 is MNHNY and CDR2 SVGAGI (reference sequence). The germline V and J ends were trimmed by 1 base and 1 base, with 11 bases remaining between them. The CDR3 DNA reads TGTGCCAGCAGTTACTTCGGGGAGACAAGCAATCAGCCCCAGCATTTT. It yields the protein CASSYFGETSNQPQHF.

This chain connects TRBV10-3 to TRBJ1-5, with a weak D call TRBD1 (5 bases). With 3 bases removed from V and 6 bases from J, the gap between germline ends came to 12 bases. This CDR3 has 14 residues. Germline V CDR1 and CDR2: ENHRY, SYGVKD. This CDR3 is CAISDGVGTQPQHF. CDR3 sequence (DNA): TGTGCCATCAGTGACGGTGTTGGGACTCAGCCCCAGCATTTT.

As DNA, the CDR3 is TGTGCCAGCAGCGGCTTGGGGACCGAAGCTTTCTTT. It codes for CASSGLGTEAFF. The J gene is TRBJ1-1, the V gene TRBV9, with D tentatively TRBD1 (5 bases). With 3 bases removed from V and 8 bases from J, the gap between germline ends came to 11 bases. The germline V gene has CDR1 SGDLS and CDR2 YYNGEE. The CDR3 is made up of 12 amino acids.

The genes are TRBV9 and TRBJ2-1, with 8 bases matching TRBD1. V lost 2 bases to trimming and J lost 5 bases; unmatched junction nucleotides: 6. This CDR3 region has 15 residues. Germline-derived CDR1 and CDR2 are SGDLS and YYNGEE. CDR3: CASSVRTGNNNEQFF. CDR3 in DNA: TGTGCCAGCAGCGTCCGGACAGGGAATAACAATGAGCAGTTCTTC. Full variable domain (missing parts from reference TRBV9 and TRBJ2-1): DSGVTQTPKHLITATGQRVTLRCSPRSGDLSVYWYQQSLDQGLQFLIQYYNGEERAKGNILERFSAQQFPDLHSELNLSSLELGDSALYFCASSVRTGNNNEQFFGPGTRLTVL.

CDR3: CASGFTENQPQHF. The CDR3 nucleotides read TGTGCTAGTGGTTTTACGGAAAATCAGCCCCAGCATTTT. The chain couples TRBV12-5 to TRBJ1-5; D gene unclear. The germline CDR1 and CDR2 sequences are LGHNT and FRNRAP. The CDR3 covers 13 residues. The ends were cut back, 3 bases at V and 4 bases at J, with 7 bases in the middle.

The chain employs TRBV7-2 and TRBJ1-5; D gene ambiguous. CDR3 length: 15 residues. CDR1 and CDR2 from the germline V gene are SGHTA and FQGNSA. V lost 0 bases and J lost 3, with 9 bases in between. CDR3 in DNA: TGTGCCAGCAGCTTAGCCTCACAGAACAATCAGCCCCAGCATTTT. This translates into CASSLASQNNQPQHF.

This chain joins TRBV7-8 and TRBJ2-2; D remains ambiguous. Trimming removed 5 bases from V and 4 bases from J, with 5 bases in between. Germline V lookup: CDR1 SGHVS, CDR2 FQNEAQ. The CDR3 sequence is 12 residues long. CDR3 residues: CASSQITGELFF. DNA of the CDR3: TGTGCCAGCAGCCAGATCACCGGGGAGCTGTTTTTT.

V gene TRBV6-6 combines with J gene TRBJ1-5; a weak D match, TRBD1 (6 bases). There are 14 residues in the CDR3. The V end lost 2 bases, the J end lost 5 bases, and 10 bases lay between the germline ends. Germline assignment: CDR1 MNHNY and CDR2 SVGAGI (reference sequence). The CDR3 sequence: CASSYLGGDQPQHF. For the CDR3, the DNA is TGTGCCAGCAGTTACCTTGGGGGCGATCAGCCCCAGCATTTT.

The chain carries TRBV10-3 and TRBJ1-2; tentative D call: TRBD1 (6 bases). Trimming left V 4 bases short and J 1 base short, with 13 bases between. Per germline, CDR1 ENHRY and CDR2 SYGVKD. This CDR3 is built from 15 residues. CDR3 protein: CAISASGVSNYGYTF. DNA for the CDR3: TGTGCCATCAGTGCATCAGGGGTTAGTAACTATGGCTACACCTTC.

This chain links TRBV27 with TRBJ2-3; D perhaps matches TRBD2 (5 bases). The V gene lost 1 base and the J gene lost 0 bases, with 11 bases spanning the gap. Germline V gives CDR1 MNHEY, CDR2 SMNVEV (reference sequence). CDR3 length equals 16 residues. CDR3 DNA sequence: TGTGCCAGCAGTTTATATGCGGGCGCTAGCACAGATACGCAGTATTTT. As protein: CASSLYAGASTDTQYF.

In this sample, this clone turned up a few times. The gene calls are TRBV12-5 and TRBJ1-2; TRBD1 matches at 7 bases. From germline, CDR1 is LGHNT and CDR2 FRNRAP. This CDR3 comprises 14 residues. Losses at the gene ends were 6 bases for V and 4 bases for J; bases not matched to a gene: 8. This CDR3 reads CASGSGDSFYGYTF. The CDR3 DNA is TGTGCTAGTGGCTCTGGGGACAGCTTCTATGGCTACACCTTC.

This clone appeared a few times. The chain has TRBV6-6 and TRBJ2-2, with TRBD2 matching 15 bases. Germline V gene data show CDR1 as MNHNY and CDR2 as SVGAGI (reference sequence). The CDR3 loop spans 17 amino acids. J was trimmed by 2 bases and V by 5 bases; bases with no gene match: 3. This chain's CDR3 is CASSQGLAGGNTGELFF. CDR3 bases: TGTGCCAGCAGTCAGGGACTAGCGGGGGGTAACACCGGGGAGCTGTTTTTT.